Shown below are 12 T cell receptor beta chains from a single sample sequenced in a study of beta chain features in type 1 diabetes. General study results and limits: Type 1 diabetes patients showed a moderate but significant shortening of TCRB CDR3s in all four CD4+ subsets.

Their cognate antigens are unknown. Expressed TCRB transcripts were sequenced after all isolated RNA was converted to cDNA. TCRdb's copy holds only in-frame clones and misses some; the assay was immunoSEQ multiplex PCR. The sample records more than 20,000 clones, around half being singletons. Material for sequencing was stem cell memory CD4+ T cells from blood. These receptors all stem from a man aged 25 to 40 with type 1 diabetes.

This clone was seen a few times. J is TRBJ2-1 and V is TRBV7-9; TRBD2 agrees at 10 bases. The CDR3 runs 16 residues. The junction had 10 bases not matched to a gene; V was cut back by 5 bases and J by 6 bases. Germline V CDR1 and CDR2: SEHNR, FQNEAQ (reference sequence). CDR3 region: CASSLTASGGFNEQFF. Here the CDR3 DNA reads TGTGCCAGCAGCCTCACGGCTAGCGGGGGATTCAATGAGCAGTTCTTC.

This chain uses TRBV7-8 with TRBJ2-1; D ambiguous. The V and J ends lost 1 base and 9 bases respectively, with 7 bases between them. CDR3 size: 12 residues. Germline values: CDR1 SGHVS, CDR2 FQNEAQ. The CDR3 loop reads CASSLETGEQFF. The CDR3 DNA follows: TGTGCCAGCAGCTTAGAAACGGGTGAGCAGTTCTTC.

The chain has TRBV15 and TRBJ2-7; 7 bases are shared with TRBD2. This CDR3 is built from 14 residues. Germline CDR1 reads LNHNV; CDR2 reads YYDKDF (reference sequence). J gave up 4 bases and V 1 base, and 4 bases lay outside the gene matches. DNA of the CDR3: TGTGCCACCAGCAGAGGCGGGAGCAGTTACGAGCAGTACTTC. Translated, it gives CATSRGGSSYEQYF.

The gene calls are TRBV5-1 and TRBJ1-1, with D unresolved. The CDR3 is 14 residues long. V was pared by 0 bases and J by 6 bases, with 12 bases between. The V gene's germline CDR1 is SGHRS and CDR2 YFSETQ. CDR3 in amino acids: CASSLGGSFAEAFF. DNA of the CDR3: TGCGCCAGCAGCTTGGGTGGGAGCTTTGCTGAAGCTTTCTTT.

The gene calls are TRBV7-9 and TRBJ2-7; TRBD1 aligns across 7 bases. The germline V gene has CDR1 SEHNR and CDR2 FQNEAQ (reference sequence). The CDR3 runs 12 residues. Trimming took 7 bases from V and 5 from J; bases not matched to a gene: 5. The CDR3 loop is CASTRTGHEQYF. The CDR3 DNA sequence: TGTGCCAGCACCCGGACAGGCCACGAGCAGTACTTC. The full variable domain, its missing parts supplied by reference TRBV7-9 and TRBJ2-7, is DTGVSQNPRHKITKRGQNVTFRCDPISEHNRLYWYRQTLGQGPEFLTYFQNEAQLEKSRLLSDRFSAERPKGSFSTLEIQRTEQGDSAMYLCASTRTGHEQYFGPGTRLTVT.

The J gene is TRBJ1-5, the V gene TRBV6-5; TRBD1 aligns across 9 bases. With V trimmed by 4 bases and J by 4 bases, 2 bases remained unmatched. CDR3 length: 14 amino acids. CDR1 and CDR2 from the germline V gene are MNHEY and SVGAGI. The DNA for the CDR3 is TGTGCCAGCAGTTCCGGACAGGGGAATCAGCCCCAGCATTTT. It translates to CASSSGQGNQPQHF.

The chain links TRBV19 to TRBJ2-2; no clear D. Trimming removed 5 bases at V and 5 bases at J, with 3 bases between. Germline loops: CDR1 LNHDA, CDR2 SQIVND (reference sequence). The CDR3 runs to 11 residues. The CDR3 bases are TGTGCCAGTAGTTATACCGGGGAGCTGTTTTTT. This sequence encodes CASSYTGELFF.

In this sample, this clone turned up a few times. The chain joins TRBV5-4 to TRBJ2-7; 8 positions match TRBD2. CDR1 and CDR2 from the germline V gene are SGHNT and YYREEE (reference sequence). The CDR3 loop spans 14 amino acids. The trim removed 4 bases at V and 3 bases at J, leaving 6 bases unmatched. The DNA for the CDR3 is TGTGCCAGCAGCCTCGGGGGGGCTAACTACGAGCAGTACTTC. Translation: CASSLGGANYEQYF. Complete variable domain (other parts from reference TRBV5-4 and TRBJ2-7): ETGVTQSPTHLIKTRGQQVTLRCSSQSGHNTVSWYQQALGQGPQFIFQYYREEENGRGNFPPRFSGLQFPNYSSELNVNALELDDSALYLCASSLGGANYEQYFGPGTRLTVT.

The rearrangement links TRBV4-1 to TRBJ1-2; possible D gene TRBD1, 6 bases. V was clipped by 1 base and J by 3 bases, with 12 bases between them. CDR1 is MGHRA, CDR2 YSYEKL, per germline. This CDR3 contains 15 residues. CDR3 in DNA: TGCGCCAGCAGCCAAGGGGGGGGCGTCGACTATGGCTACACCTTC. Its protein is CASSQGGGVDYGYTF.

This rearrangement joins TRBV2 to TRBJ2-5; D possibly corresponds to TRBD1 (6 bases). Looked up from germline, CDR1 is SNHLY and CDR2 is FYNNEI. CDR3 length: 13 residues. The V gene lost 7 bases and the J gene lost 4 bases, with 13 bases spanning the gap. Written as DNA, the CDR3 is TGTGCCAGCACAACCACAGGGAGAGAGACCCAGTACTTC. It codes for CASTTTGRETQYF.

This sequence joins TRBV7-9 and TRBJ1-1; no clear D gene. Germline V gene lookup returns CDR1 SEHNR and CDR2 FQNEAQ (reference sequence). V lost 4 bases and J 4 bases, leaving 7 bases between the germline ends. The CDR3 is made up of 12 amino acids. The CDR3 sequence is CASSSMATEAFF. CDR3 nucleotides: TGTGCCAGCAGCTCCATGGCCACTGAAGCTTTCTTT.

The V gene is TRBV4-1, the J gene TRBJ2-3, with D maybe TRBD1 (5 bases). V dropped 1 base and J dropped 4 bases, with 12 bases sitting between them. The CDR3 runs 15 residues. Germline CDR1 reads MGHRA; CDR2 reads YSYEKL. The CDR3 sequence is CASSQGQGLADTQYF. DNA for the CDR3: TGCGCCAGCAGCCAAGGTCAGGGTCTGGCAGATACGCAGTATTTT.